This passage covers 19 T cell receptor beta chains from one sample sequenced in a study of blood T cell repertoires in COVID-19. TCRdb's copy holds only in-frame clones and misses some; the assay was immunoSEQ multiplex PCR. This repertoire shows roughly 150,000 clones, nearly 85% found once; its top ten account for 3.5% to 5%. The sample taken for sequencing was PBMCs or T cells enriched from blood (not recorded which). The origin of the receptors is a man aged 50-60 years in a cohort exposed to, infected with or recovered from COVID-19 (not recorded which).

The V and J genes are TRBV7-2 and TRBJ1-1; 8 bases map to TRBD1. The CDR3 is 13 residues long. Per germline, CDR1 SGHTA and CDR2 FQGNSA. V trimming: 1 base; J trimming: 10 bases; junction bases outside the gene matches: 5. The CDR3 DNA reads TGTGCCAGCAGCTTAGACAGGGGGGGGTTAGCTTTCTTT. This encodes CASSLDRGGLAFF. Full variable domain (remainder filled in from reference TRBV7-2 and TRBJ1-1): GAGVSQSPSNKVTEKGKDVELRCDPISGHTALYWYRQSLGQGLEFLIYFQGNSAPDKSGLPSDRFSAERTGGSVSTLTIQRTQQEDSAVYLCASSLDRGGLAFFGQGTRLTVV.

The rearrangement uses TRBV5-1 and TRBJ2-2; 11 bases align to TRBD2. V trimming: 0 bases; J trimming: 7 bases; junction bases outside the gene matches: 5. The length of the CDR3 is 16 residues. Germline V gene lookup returns CDR1 SGHRS and CDR2 YFSETQ. The CDR3 DNA reads TGCGCCAGCAGCTTGGTAGCGGGAGGGCCCATCGGGGAGCTGTTTTTT. It codes for CASSLVAGGPIGELFF.

CDR3 nucleotides: TGTGCCAGGAGGACGGGGATGAACACTGAAGCTTTCTTT. Translating gives CARRTGMNTEAFF. The V and J genes are TRBV2 and TRBJ1-1; D is undetermined. Germline CDR1 is SNHLY and CDR2 is FYNNEI. Trimming cost V 9 bases and J 0 bases, with 11 bases left between them. This CDR3 spans 13 amino acids.

The rearrangement uses TRBV19 and TRBJ1-1; no reliable D call. The germline gives CDR1 LNHDA, CDR2 SQIVND (reference sequence). Trimming left V 3 bases short and J 3 bases short, with 11 bases between. The CDR3 loop spans 14 amino acids. This CDR3 reads CASSMLPGDTEAFF. DNA for the CDR3: TGTGCCAGTAGTATGCTTCCCGGGGACACTGAAGCTTTCTTT.

The chain carries TRBV3-1 (or the pseudogene TRBV3-2) and TRBJ2-2; maybe TRBD1 (5 bases). Germline V CDR1 and CDR2: LGHDT, YNNKEL (reference sequence). V lost 4 bases to trimming and J lost 4 bases, with 10 bases between them. CDR3 size: 14 residues. The CDR3 DNA is TGTGCCAGCAGCCCCAGGGTGGGCACCGGGGAGCTGTTTTTT. As protein: CASSPRVGTGELFF.

This rearrangement joins TRBV11-2 to TRBJ2-3; TRBD1 agrees at 7 bases. V gave up 5 bases and J gave up 2 bases; unmatched junction bases: 7. Germline-derived CDR1 and CDR2 are SGHAT and FQNNGV. The CDR3 spans 15 residues. Here the CDR3 DNA reads TGTGCCAGCAGCCTGACAGGGACCTTCACAGATACGCAGTATTTT. It codes for CASSLTGTFTDTQYF. Based on the CDR3 plus reference TRBV11-2 and TRBJ2-3, the full variable domain is EAGVAQSPRYKIIEKRQSVAFWCNPISGHATLYWYQQILGQGPKLLIQFQNNGVVDDSQLPKDRFSAERLKGVDSTLKIQPAKLEDSAVYLCASSLTGTFTDTQYFGPGTRLTVL.

V usage is TRBV20-1 and J usage is TRBJ1-4; D not certain. Looked up from germline, CDR1 is DFQATT and CDR2 is SNEGSKA (reference sequence). The CDR3 has 11 residues. Trimming took off 6 bases at V and 4 bases at J, with 6 bases between the two ends. CDR3 in DNA: TGCAGTGCATTCTTTAATGAAAAACTGTTTTTT. Protein sequence: CSAFFNEKLFF.

This clone occurred once. The V gene is TRBV11-2, the J gene TRBJ1-2; D is unresolved. V dropped 8 bases and J dropped 3 bases, with 13 bases sitting between them. The CDR3 contains 13 residues. Germline CDR1 is SGHAT and CDR2 is FQNNGV. For the CDR3, the DNA is TGTGCCAGCGGCCCGACACGAGACTATGGCTACACCTTC. Its protein is CASGPTRDYGYTF.

This rearrangement joins TRBV7-2 to TRBJ1-6, with 11 nucleotides matching TRBD1. Germline assignment: CDR1 SGHTA and CDR2 FQGNSA. Germline trimming cut 6 bases from V and 9 bases from J; bases unmatched to any gene: 4. The CDR3 has 14 residues. The CDR3 protein is CASRPGQGGSPLHF. CDR3 in DNA: TGTGCCAGCAGACCGGGACAGGGGGGTTCACCCCTCCACTTT.

The chain uses TRBV6-5 and TRBJ1-1; maybe TRBD1 (6 bases). Germline lookup yields CDR1 MNHEY and CDR2 SVGAGI. The CDR3 length is 14 residues. Between the trimmed V and J ends, which lost 5 bases and 3 bases, there was a span of 13 bases. The CDR3, as DNA: TGTGCCAGCAGTACGGCAGGGGTCCACACTGAAGCTTTCTTT. It yields the protein CASSTAGVHTEAFF.

This rearrangement joins TRBV7-2 to TRBJ1-5; 7 bases align to TRBD1. CDR1 and CDR2 from the germline V gene are SGHTA and FQGNSA. The length of the CDR3 is 14 residues. V lost 4 bases, J lost 3 bases, and 3 bases stayed unmatched. CDR3 sequence reads: CASSSTGANQPQHF. The CDR3 DNA sequence: TGTGCCAGCAGCTCTACAGGGGCCAATCAGCCCCAGCATTTT.

The chain recombines TRBV5-4 with TRBJ2-3; tentative D call: TRBD1 (6 bases). Germline CDR1 SGHNT, CDR2 YYREEE (reference sequence). Trimming took 0 bases from V and 5 from J, leaving 13 bases between them. The CDR3 length is 15 residues. The CDR3 region is CASSLDLGTQDTQYF. The CDR3, as DNA: TGTGCCAGCAGCTTGGACCTTGGGACACAAGATACGCAGTATTTT.

This clone was recorded once. The rearrangement joins TRBV28 to TRBJ2-4, with D perhaps TRBD2 (7 bases). The germline V gene encodes CDR1 MDHEN and CDR2 SYDVKM. This CDR3 has 16 residues. V was trimmed by 6 bases and J by 0 bases, leaving 15 bases between them. This CDR3 is CASSRTGREAKNIQYF. Written as DNA, the CDR3 is TGTGCCAGCAGCCGTACAGGGAGGGAAGCCAAAAACATTCAGTACTTC.

The chain links TRBV27 to TRBJ1-6, with 12 bases that match TRBD1. Germline trimming cut 0 bases from V and 5 bases from J; bases unmatched to any gene: 11. The CDR3 sequence is 20 residues long. CDR1 is MNHEY, CDR2 SMNVEV, per germline (reference sequence). The DNA of the CDR3 is TGTGCCAGCAGTTTATCCCCGGGACAGGGGGCGTTCGGGAATAATTCACCCCTCCACTTT. Protein product: CASSLSPGQGAFGNNSPLHF.

The V and J genes are TRBV12-3 or TRBV12-4 and TRBJ2-7, with 7 bases identical to TRBD2. This CDR3 region has 13 residues. V shed 3 bases, J shed 4 bases, and the junction held 3 bases outside the gene matches. The CDR3 nucleotides read TGTGCCAGCAGTTTCACGGGGGGTTACGAGCAGTACTTC. Translating it yields CASSFTGGYEQYF.

This chain links TRBV12-3 or TRBV12-4 with TRBJ1-2; D unclear. CDR3 length: 12 amino acids. Deletions cut 3 bases from V and 5 bases from J, with 7 bases between. CDR3 in amino acids: CASSFQNYGYTF. The CDR3 nucleotides read TGTGCCAGCAGTTTTCAGAATTATGGCTACACCTTC.

The chain joins TRBV6-4 to TRBJ2-1, with 8 bases that match TRBD2. Germline CDR1 is MRHNA and CDR2 is SNTAGT. With 4 bases clipped from V and 10 bases from J, the junction kept 12 bases outside the gene matches. This CDR3 has 15 amino acids. CDR3 DNA sequence: TGTGCCAGCAGTGCCAGCCCAGCGCCGGGAGGGGAGCAGTTCTTC. Its translation: CASSASPAPGGEQFF.

The chain recombines TRBV2 with TRBJ1-5, with D hard to call. The CDR3 runs 18 residues. The V and J ends lost 0 bases and 3 bases respectively, with 18 bases between them. CDR1 is SNHLY and CDR2 is FYNNEI in the germline V gene. As DNA, the CDR3 is TGTGCCAGCAGTGAAGCGCTTTTGCTCCGGAGGGACAATCAGCCCCAGCATTTT. This encodes CASSEALLLRRDNQPQHF.

This chain uses TRBV19 with TRBJ1-2, with D possibly matching TRBD1 (6 bases). Germline CDR1 LNHDA, CDR2 SQIVND (reference sequence). This CDR3 is 15 amino acids long. The ends were cut back, 10 bases at V and 1 base at J, with 19 bases in the middle. CDR3 DNA: TGTGCCACCCGAACGGGAGGGGGTTTTAACTATGGCTACACCTTC. This sequence encodes CATRTGGGFNYGYTF.